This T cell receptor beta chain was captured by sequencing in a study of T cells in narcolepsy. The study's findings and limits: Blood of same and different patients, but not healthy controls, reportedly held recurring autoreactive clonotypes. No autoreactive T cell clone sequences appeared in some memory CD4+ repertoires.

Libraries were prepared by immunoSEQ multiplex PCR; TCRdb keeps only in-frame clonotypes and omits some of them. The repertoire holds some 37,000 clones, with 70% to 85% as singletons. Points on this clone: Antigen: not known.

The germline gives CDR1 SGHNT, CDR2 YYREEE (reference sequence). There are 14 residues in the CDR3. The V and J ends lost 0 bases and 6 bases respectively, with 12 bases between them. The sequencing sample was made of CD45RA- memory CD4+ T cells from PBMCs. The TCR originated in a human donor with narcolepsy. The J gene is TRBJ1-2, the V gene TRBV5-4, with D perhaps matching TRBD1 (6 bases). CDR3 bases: TGTGCCAGCAGCTTGGATGGGGGGGCGAATGGCTACACCTTC. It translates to CASSLDGGANGYTF.